Sequencing of this T cell receptor beta chain was carried out in a study of blood T cell repertoires in COVID-19. The data were produced by immunoSEQ multiplex PCR, yet TCRdb's version contains in-frame clones alone and is incomplete. The sample shows approximately 70,000 clones, approximately 70% of them seen only once. The TCR sequence derives from a woman aged 55 to 70 who had been exposed to COVID-19. Material for sequencing was PBMCs or T cells enriched from blood (not recorded which).

The CDR3 DNA follows: TGCGCCAGCAGCCGGCGGGACGGGAAAGAAAAACTGTTTTTT. Amino acid sequence: CASSRRDGKEKLFF. This chain uses TRBV4-1 with TRBJ1-4; D perhaps matches TRBD1 (5 bases). Germline CDR1 reads MGHRA; CDR2 reads YSYEKL. The CDR3 consists of 14 residues. The ends were cut back, 4 bases at V and 8 bases at J, with 14 bases in the middle.